The rows below give T cell receptor beta chains drawn from one sample of a study of shared clonotypes between healthy human individuals. Using immunoSEQ multiplex PCR, the repertoire was profiled, and TCRdb retains in-frame clones only, with some absent. The sample records about 1 million clones, about 75% being singletons. The sample was memory CD4+ T cells sorted from blood. The receptors come from a young man in good health. CDR3s include the opening cysteine and the closing phenylalanine or tryptophan. The D gene is left open where the match is weak. The size entry is marked missing in some rows and otherwise reads once, few, many or a size class.

size	J	D	V	DNA	CDR3
NA	TRBJ1-5	NA	TRBV28	TGTGCCAGCAGTCTACCCTCTCAGCCCCAGCATTTT	CASSLPSQPQHF
NA	TRBJ2-2	NA	TRBV6-1	TGTGCCAGCAACCTAAACGCGAACACCGGGGAGCTGTTTTTT	CASNLNANTGELFF
NA	TRBJ2-1	NA	TRBV7-2	TGTGCCAGCAGCTTAGACTGGGGACCCTACAATGAGCAGTTCTTC	CASSLDWGPYNEQFF
NA	TRBJ2-7	NA	TRBV4-1	TGCGCCAGCAGCCAAGATTTGGGTCCTACTTACGAGCAGTACTTC	CASSQDLGPTYEQYF
NA	TRBJ2-6	NA	TRBV10-3	TGTGCCATCAACCATAGCCAGGGGATGAGCTCTGGGGCCAACGTCCTGACTTTC	CAINHSQGMSSGANVLTF
NA	TRBJ1-5	NA	TRBV4-1	TGCGCCAGCAGCCAAGATCGTGTGGACCGGTATAGCAATCAGCCCCAGCATTTT	CASSQDRVDRYSNQPQHF
once	TRBJ1-3	NA	TRBV6-5	TGTGCCAGCAGGCCGGGTGGCGGTTTGAACACCATATATTTT	CASRPGGGLNTIYF
NA	TRBJ1-2	NA	TRBV20-1	TGCAGTGCTAGGGGCAGGGACGGCTACACCTTC	CSARGRDGYTF
NA	TRBJ1-5	TRBD1	TRBV7-2	TGTGCCAGCAGCTTAAGGACAGGGGATTATCAGCCCCAGCATTTT	CASSLRTGDYQPQHF
NA	TRBJ2-3	NA	TRBV11-2	TGTGCCAGCTCCAGGGTGGTAACAGGCGATACGCAGTATTTT	CASSRVVTGDTQYF
NA	TRBJ2-7	NA	TRBV28	TGTGCCAGCAGGATCCGGGCCCCCTCCTACGAGCAGTACTTC	CASRIRAPSYEQYF
NA	TRBJ2-7	NA	TRBV19	TGTGCCAGTAGTATGGGGGTCTCCTACGAGCAGTACTTC	CASSMGVSYEQYF
NA	TRBJ2-7	NA	TRBV2	TGTGCCAGCAGTGGAGTAGCGGTACCCTACGAGCAGTACTTC	CASSGVAVPYEQYF
many	TRBJ2-2	NA	TRBV30	TGTGCCTGGAGTCCCCGCGGGGATTACACCGGGGAGCTGTTTTTT	CAWSPRGDYTGELFF
NA	TRBJ2-2	NA	TRBV6-5	TGTGCCAGCAGCCGCCGGGGGGAGCTGTTTTTT	CASSRRGELFF
few	TRBJ2-3	TRBD2	TRBV4-1	TGCGCCAGCAGCCAAGAGTGGGGGGGATCCACAGATACGCAGTATTTT	CASSQEWGGSTDTQYF
few	TRBJ2-1	NA	TRBV5-1	TGCGCCAGCCTCGGTGGAGGGGCCGTCAATGAGCAGTTCTTC	CASLGGGAVNEQFF
once	TRBJ2-5	NA	TRBV15	TGTGCCACCAGTGTGGACCGTCGACAAGAGACCCAGTACTTC	CATSVDRRQETQYF
NA	TRBJ2-7	NA	TRBV6-1	TGTGCCAGCAGTGAGAGGCCTTTAGAGCAGTACTTC	CASSERPLEQYF
NA	TRBJ1-2	NA	TRBV23-1	TGCGCCAGCAGTCAAGCCCCCCCCGGGTTCCGAATCCCGGGTGATGGCTACACCTTC	CASSQAPPGFRIPGDGYTF
many	TRBJ2-3	TRBD2	TRBV15	TGTGCCACCAGCAGAGATGTAATAGCGGGGTCGGATACGCAGTATTTT	CATSRDVIAGSDTQYF
NA	TRBJ2-7	NA	TRBV28	TGTGCCAGCAGGCTCGGGGGGCCCTACGAGCAGTACTTC	CASRLGGPYEQYF
NA	TRBJ2-2	TRBD2	TRBV19	TGTGCCAGTAGTTCGGGGGGGCATCCCGGGGAGCTGTTTTTT	CASSSGGHPGELFF
NA	TRBJ2-3	NA	TRBV7-9	TGTGCCAGCAGCCCGTTTAGGGTCACAGATACGCAGTATTTT	CASSPFRVTDTQYF
NA	TRBJ1-1	NA	TRBV6-1	TGTGCCAGCAGTGAGGGCAGGGACACTGAAGCTTTCTTT	CASSEGRDTEAFF
NA	TRBJ1-1	NA	TRBV6-1	TGTGCCGGAAACTCACAGGGAGGCACTGAAGCTTTCTTT	CAGNSQGGTEAFF
NA	TRBJ2-1	TRBD1	TRBV7-8	TGTGCCAGCAGCTTTAGAACCCTCCGACAGGGGGGCAATGAGCAGTTCTTC	CASSFRTLRQGGNEQFF
NA	TRBJ2-5	TRBD2	TRBV7-2	TGTGCCAGCAGCCCGGTAAGCGGGAACCAAGAGACCCAGTACTTC	CASSPVSGNQETQYF
once	TRBJ1-5	NA	TRBV28	TGTGCCAGCAGCGTACAGGGTCAGCCCCAGCATTTT	CASSVQGQPQHF
NA	TRBJ1-1	NA	TRBV5-4	TGTGCCAGCAGCTTGGTGGATCGGGCATTGAACACTGAAGCTTTCTTT	CASSLVDRALNTEAFF
few	TRBJ2-7	TRBD1	TRBV6-5	TGTGCCAGCATGAGGGGGCCCCACTACGAGCAGTACTTC	CASMRGPHYEQYF
NA	TRBJ2-1	TRBD1	TRBV9	TGTGCCAGCAGCGTAGGGGGACAGGGGATTGGTGAGCAGTTCTTC	CASSVGGQGIGEQFF
NA	TRBJ2-5	TRBD1	TRBV7-8	TGTGCCAGCAGCTTAGTTGGACAGGGGGGGGAGACCCAGTACTTC	CASSLVGQGGETQYF
NA	TRBJ2-5	TRBD1	TRBV9	TGTGCCAGCAGCGCTAGGGGGACAGGGAGATCGGAGACCCAGTACTTC	CASSARGTGRSETQYF
NA	TRBJ1-2	NA	TRBV28	TGTGCCAGCAGTACGACTAGCCTCAGGGACGGCTACACCTTC	CASSTTSLRDGYTF
once	TRBJ1-1	NA	TRBV27	TGTGCCAGCAGTTTATCATGGGGGGGGAACACTGAAGCTTTCTTT	CASSLSWGGNTEAFF
NA	TRBJ1-5	NA	TRBV6-1	TGTGCCAGCAGCTCCGAAGGGAAACAGCCCCAGCATTTT	CASSSEGKQPQHF
NA	TRBJ1-5	TRBD1	TRBV4-1	TGCGCCAGCAGCCAGACAGGGTTTGAGCCCCAGCATTTT	CASSQTGFEPQHF
NA	TRBJ2-7	NA	TRBV19	TGTGCCAGTAGTATTCAGGCCACCTACGAGCAGTACTTC	CASSIQATYEQYF
NA	TRBJ2-3	NA	TRBV5-1	TGCGCCAGCAGCTTGACTAACCCTAGCACAGATACGCAGTATTTT	CASSLTNPSTDTQYF
NA	TRBJ2-3	NA	TRBV19	TGTGCCAGTAGTAGCATATACAGGGATAGGGCAGATACGCAGTATTTT	CASSSIYRDRADTQYF
NA	TRBJ2-5	TRBD2	TRBV5-1	TGCGCCAGCAGCCCCACTAGCGGGAGCTCAGTGAAGACCCAGTACTTC	CASSPTSGSSVKTQYF
many	TRBJ2-5	NA	TRBV7-6	TGTGCCAGCACCCCGGGACTCCAAGAGACCCAGTACTTC	CASTPGLQETQYF
once	TRBJ2-2	TRBD2	TRBV4-3	TGCGCCAGCAGCCAAGAAGCGGCTAGCGGAACGTACACCGGGGAGCTGTTTTTT	CASSQEAASGTYTGELFF